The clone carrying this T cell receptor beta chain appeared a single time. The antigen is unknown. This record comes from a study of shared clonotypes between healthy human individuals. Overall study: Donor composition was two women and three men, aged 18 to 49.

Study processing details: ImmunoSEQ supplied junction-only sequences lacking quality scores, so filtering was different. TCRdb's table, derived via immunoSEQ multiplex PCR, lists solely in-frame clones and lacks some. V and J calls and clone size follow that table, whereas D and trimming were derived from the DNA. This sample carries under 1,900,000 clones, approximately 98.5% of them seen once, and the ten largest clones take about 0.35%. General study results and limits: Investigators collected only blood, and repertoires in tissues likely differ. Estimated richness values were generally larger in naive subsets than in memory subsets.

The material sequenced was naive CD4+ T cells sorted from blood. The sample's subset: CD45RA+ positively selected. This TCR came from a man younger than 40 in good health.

The CDR3 DNA follows: TGCGCCACTGGACCGGGACTAGCGGGAGTCTACGAGCAGTACTTC. Residues: CATGPGLAGVYEQYF. The gene calls are TRBV5-1 and TRBJ2-7; 14 nucleotides agree with TRBD2. The junction had 8 bases not matched to a gene; V was cut back by 9 bases and J by 3 bases. Germline V CDR1 and CDR2: SGHRS, YFSETQ. This CDR3 spans 15 amino acids.